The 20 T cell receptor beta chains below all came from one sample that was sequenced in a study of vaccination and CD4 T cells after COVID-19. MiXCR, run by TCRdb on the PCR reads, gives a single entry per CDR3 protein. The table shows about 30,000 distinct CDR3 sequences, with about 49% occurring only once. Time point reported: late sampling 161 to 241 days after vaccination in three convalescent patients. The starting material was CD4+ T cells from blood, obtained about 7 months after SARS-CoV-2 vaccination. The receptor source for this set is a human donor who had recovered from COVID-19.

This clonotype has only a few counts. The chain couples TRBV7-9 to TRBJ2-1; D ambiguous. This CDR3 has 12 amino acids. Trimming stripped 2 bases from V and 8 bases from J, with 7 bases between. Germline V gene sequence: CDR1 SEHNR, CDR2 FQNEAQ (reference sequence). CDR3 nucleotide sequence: TGTGCCAGCAGCTTACAAAAGGATGAGCAGTTCTTC. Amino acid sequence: CASSLQKDEQFF.

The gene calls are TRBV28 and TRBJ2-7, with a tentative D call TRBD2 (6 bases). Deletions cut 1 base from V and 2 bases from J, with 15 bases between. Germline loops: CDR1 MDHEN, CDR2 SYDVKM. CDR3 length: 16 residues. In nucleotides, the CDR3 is TGTGCCAGCAGTTTATTTTCGGGGGAAGATCCCTACGAGCAGTACTTC. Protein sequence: CASSLFSGEDPYEQYF.

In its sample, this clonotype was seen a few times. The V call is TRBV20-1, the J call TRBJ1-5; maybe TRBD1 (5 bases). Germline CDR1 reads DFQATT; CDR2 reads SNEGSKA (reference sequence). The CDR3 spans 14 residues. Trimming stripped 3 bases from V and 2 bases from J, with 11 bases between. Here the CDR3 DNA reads TGCAGTGCTAGGTCGGGAGGGGGCAATCAGCCCCAGCATTTT. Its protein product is CSARSGGGNQPQHF.

The CDR3 DNA sequence: TGTGCCAGCAGCTCCGGGGGGCACTATGGCTACACCTTC. It codes for CASSSGGHYGYTF. V gene TRBV7-2 combines with J gene TRBJ1-2; weak D call: TRBD1 (6 bases). V shed 4 bases and J shed 3 bases, with 9 bases lying between them. Germline V lookup: CDR1 SGHTA, CDR2 FQGNSA. The CDR3 is 13 amino acids. The whole variable domain, filled in from reference TRBV7-2 and TRBJ1-2, reads GAGVSQSPSNKVTEKGKDVELRCDPISGHTALYWYRQSLGQGLEFLIYFQGNSAPDKSGLPSDRFSAERTGGSVSTLTIQRTQQEDSAVYLCASSSGGHYGYTFGSGTRLTVV.

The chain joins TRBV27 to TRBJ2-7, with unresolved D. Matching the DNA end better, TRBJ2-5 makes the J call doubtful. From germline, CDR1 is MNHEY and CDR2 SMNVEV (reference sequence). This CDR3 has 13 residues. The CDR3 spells CATRMLSEETQYF. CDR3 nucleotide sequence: TGTGCCACCCGGATGCTGTCGGAAGAGACCCAGTACTTC.

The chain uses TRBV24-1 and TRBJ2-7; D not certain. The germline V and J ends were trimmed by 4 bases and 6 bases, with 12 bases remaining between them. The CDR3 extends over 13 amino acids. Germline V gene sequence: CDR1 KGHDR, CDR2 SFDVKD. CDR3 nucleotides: TGTGCCACCAGTGAACCCATAGTGGCCGAGCAGTACTTC. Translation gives CATSEPIVAEQYF.

The CDR3 DNA reads TGCAGTGCTAGTCGCGTCTACGAGCAGTACTTC. This sequence encodes CSASRVYEQYF. This sequence joins TRBV20-1 and TRBJ2-7; D not certain. The V gene lost 3 bases and the J gene lost 3 bases, with 6 bases spanning the gap. The CDR3 length is 11 residues. Germline V lookup: CDR1 DFQATT, CDR2 SNEGSKA (reference sequence).

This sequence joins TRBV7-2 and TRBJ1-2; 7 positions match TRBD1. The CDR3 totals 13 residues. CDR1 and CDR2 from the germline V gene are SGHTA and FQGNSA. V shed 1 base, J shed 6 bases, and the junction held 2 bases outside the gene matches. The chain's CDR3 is CASSLEQGHGYTF. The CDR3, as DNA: TGTGCCAGCAGCTTAGAACAGGGGCATGGCTACACCTTC.

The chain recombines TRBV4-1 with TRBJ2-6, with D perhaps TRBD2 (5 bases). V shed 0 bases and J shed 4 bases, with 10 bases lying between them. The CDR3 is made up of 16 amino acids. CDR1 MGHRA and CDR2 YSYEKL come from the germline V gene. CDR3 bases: TGCGCCAGCAGCCAAGATCGGGGTACCGGGGCCAACGTCCTGACTTTC. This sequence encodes CASSQDRGTGANVLTF.

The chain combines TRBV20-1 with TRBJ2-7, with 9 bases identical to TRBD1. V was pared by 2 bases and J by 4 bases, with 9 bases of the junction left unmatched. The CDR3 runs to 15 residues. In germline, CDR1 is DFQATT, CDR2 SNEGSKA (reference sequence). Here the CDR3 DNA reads TGCAGTGCTAGACAAACCGGGACAGGGATTTACGAGCAGTACTTC. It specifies CSARQTGTGIYEQYF.

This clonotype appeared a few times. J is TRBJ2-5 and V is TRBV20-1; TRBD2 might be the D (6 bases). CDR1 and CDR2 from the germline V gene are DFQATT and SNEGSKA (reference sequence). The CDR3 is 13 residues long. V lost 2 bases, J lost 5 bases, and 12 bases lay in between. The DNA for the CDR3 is TGCAGTGCTAGACCTGGCGGGAAGGAGACCCAGTACTTC. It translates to CSARPGGKETQYF.

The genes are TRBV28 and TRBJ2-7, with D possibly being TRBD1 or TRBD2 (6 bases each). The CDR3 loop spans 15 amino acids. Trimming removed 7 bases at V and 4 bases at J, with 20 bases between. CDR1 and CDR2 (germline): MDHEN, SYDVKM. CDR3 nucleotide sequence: TGTGCCAGCAAACAAAGGGGGGAGGTGGAGTACGAGCAGTACTTC. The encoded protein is CASKQRGEVEYEQYF.

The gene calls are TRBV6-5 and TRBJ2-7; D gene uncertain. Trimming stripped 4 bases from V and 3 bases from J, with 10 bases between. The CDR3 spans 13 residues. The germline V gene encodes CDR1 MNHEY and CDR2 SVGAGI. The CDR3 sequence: CASSSGNYYEQYF. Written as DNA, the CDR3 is TGTGCCAGCAGTTCTGGCAATTACTACGAGCAGTACTTC.

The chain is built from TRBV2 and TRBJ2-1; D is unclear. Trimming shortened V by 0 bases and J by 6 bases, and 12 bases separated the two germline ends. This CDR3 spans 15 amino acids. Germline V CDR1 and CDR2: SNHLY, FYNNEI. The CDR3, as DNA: TGTGCCAGCAGTGAAGCTAGAGCCTCGAGCAATGAGCAGTTCTTC. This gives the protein CASSEARASSNEQFF.

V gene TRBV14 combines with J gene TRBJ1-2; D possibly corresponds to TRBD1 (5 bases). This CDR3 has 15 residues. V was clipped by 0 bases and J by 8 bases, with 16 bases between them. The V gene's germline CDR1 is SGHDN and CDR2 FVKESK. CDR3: CASSQDRALGRGYTF. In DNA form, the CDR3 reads TGTGCCAGCAGCCAAGATCGGGCTTTGGGACGGGGCTACACCTTC.

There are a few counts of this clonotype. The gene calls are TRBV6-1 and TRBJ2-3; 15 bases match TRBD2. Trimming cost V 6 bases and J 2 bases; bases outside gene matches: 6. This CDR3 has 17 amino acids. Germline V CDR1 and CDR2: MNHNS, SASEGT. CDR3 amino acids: CASRGTSGRPTTDTQYF. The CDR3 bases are TGTGCCAGCAGAGGGACTAGCGGGAGGCCCACCACAGATACGCAGTATTTT.

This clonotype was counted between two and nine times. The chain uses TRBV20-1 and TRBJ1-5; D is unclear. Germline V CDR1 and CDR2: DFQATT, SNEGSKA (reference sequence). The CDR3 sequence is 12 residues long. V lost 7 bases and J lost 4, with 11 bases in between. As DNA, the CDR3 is TGCAGTGTTACTCGAGGAAATCAGCCCCAGCATTTT. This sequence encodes CSVTRGNQPQHF.

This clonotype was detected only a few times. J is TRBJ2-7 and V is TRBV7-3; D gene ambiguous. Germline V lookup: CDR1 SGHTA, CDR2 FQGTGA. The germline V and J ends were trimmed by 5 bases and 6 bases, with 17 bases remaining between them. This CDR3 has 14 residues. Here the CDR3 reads CASSPAPTLGEQYF. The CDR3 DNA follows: TGTGCCAGCAGCCCCGCTCCTACTTTGGGCGAGCAGTACTTC. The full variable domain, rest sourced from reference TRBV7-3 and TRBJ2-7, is GAGVSQTPSNKVTEKGKYVELRCDPISGHTALYWYRQSLGQGPEFLIYFQGTGAADDSGLPNDRFFAVRPEGSVSTLKIQRTERGDSAVYLCASSPAPTLGEQYFGPGTRLTVT.

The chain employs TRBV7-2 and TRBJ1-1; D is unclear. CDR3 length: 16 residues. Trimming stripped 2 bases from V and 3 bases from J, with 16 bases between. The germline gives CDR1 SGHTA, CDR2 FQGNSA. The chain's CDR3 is CASSLLAVGGDTEAFF. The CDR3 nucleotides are TGTGCCAGCAGCTTATTGGCAGTTGGTGGGGACACTGAAGCTTTCTTT.

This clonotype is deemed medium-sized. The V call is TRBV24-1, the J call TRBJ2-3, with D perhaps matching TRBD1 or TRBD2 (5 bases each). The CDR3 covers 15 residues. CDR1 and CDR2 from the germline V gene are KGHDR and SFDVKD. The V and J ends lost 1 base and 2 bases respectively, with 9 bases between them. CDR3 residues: CATSDLGTDTDTQYF. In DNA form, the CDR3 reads TGTGCCACCAGTGATTTAGGGACCGACACAGATACGCAGTATTTT.